The 24 T cell receptor beta chains presented below share a single source sample, sequenced in a study of vaccination effects on CD4 cells after COVID-19. Data came from immunoSEQ multiplex PCR; TCRdb stores just in-frame clones and leaves some out. The table records tens of thousands of clones, roughly 73% of them present only once. Following culture for around 10 days, CD4+ T cells were isolated. These receptors lack a known antigen. This sample comprised CD4+ T cells from PBMCs cultured without peptide, obtained before COVID-19 vaccination. All receptors derive from a human donor who received a COVID-19 vaccine.

The rearrangement uses TRBV6-6 and TRBJ2-7; D unclear. The length of the CDR3 is 14 residues. V lost 6 bases to trimming and J lost 0 bases, with 12 bases between them. Germline V CDR1 and CDR2: MNHNY, SVGAGI (reference sequence). CDR3 coding DNA: TGTGCCAGCAGGTTATCGGGCAGCTCCTACGAGCAGTACTTC. As protein: CASRLSGSSYEQYF.

V is TRBV11-3 and J is TRBJ2-2; a possible D gene is TRBD2 (5 bases). This CDR3 has 16 amino acids. The V gene's germline CDR1 is SGHNT and CDR2 YENEEA. Trimming removed 1 base from V and 6 bases from J, with 15 bases in between. CDR3 DNA: TGTGCCAGCAGCTTAGGGGTCGGCGGGCGGGCCGGGGAGCTGTTTTTT. Translated: CASSLGVGGRAGELFF.

This clone has a single count. The chain couples TRBV18 to TRBJ2-5, with 7 bases fitting TRBD2. Germline V gene sequence: CDR1 KGHSH, CDR2 LQKENI. This CDR3 has 16 amino acids. The trim removed 2 bases at V and 5 bases at J, leaving 11 bases unmatched. Written as DNA, the CDR3 is TGTGCCAGCTCACCAGGAGCGGGATGGATGGGGGAGACCCAGTACTTC. It is translated as CASSPGAGWMGETQYF. The full variable domain, completed using reference TRBV18 and TRBJ2-5, is NAGVMQNPRHLVRRRGQEARLRCSPMKGHSHVYWYRQLPEEGLKFMVYLQKENIIDESGMPKERFSAEFPKEGPSILRIQQVVRGDSAAYFCASSPGAGWMGETQYFGPGTRLLVL.

V usage is TRBV12-5 and J usage is TRBJ2-3; D remains unclear. CDR1 and CDR2 (germline): LGHNT, FRNRAP. This CDR3 is 13 amino acids long. V was clipped by 5 bases and J by 0 bases, with 6 bases between them. The CDR3 reads CASGRTSTDTQYF. CDR3 DNA sequence: TGTGCTAGTGGTCGTACTAGCACAGATACGCAGTATTTT.

The V call is TRBV7-9, the J call TRBJ1-5; D remains unclear. Germline CDR1 SEHNR, CDR2 FQNEAQ (reference sequence). Trimming left V 1 base short and J 1 base short, with 5 bases between. The CDR3 has 14 residues. The chain's CDR3 is CASSLGHSNQPQHF. CDR3 nucleotide sequence: TGTGCCAGCAGCTTAGGACACAGCAATCAGCCCCAGCATTTT. Using reference TRBV7-9 and TRBJ1-5 for the parts outside the CDR3, the full variable domain is DTGVSQNPRHKITKRGQNVTFRCDPISEHNRLYWYRQTLGQGPEFLTYFQNEAQLEKSRLLSDRFSAERPKGSFSTLEIQRTEQGDSAMYLCASSLGHSNQPQHFGDGTRLSIL.

J is TRBJ1-1 and V is TRBV7-3, with a weak D call TRBD1 (5 bases). The CDR3 has 13 amino acids. Germline V gives CDR1 SGHTA, CDR2 FQGTGA. V dropped 7 bases and J dropped 3 bases, with 12 bases sitting between them. The DNA for the CDR3 is TGTGCCAGCAAAAAGGTAGGGGACACTGAAGCTTTCTTT. Amino acid sequence: CASKKVGDTEAFF.

The V gene is TRBV14, the J gene TRBJ2-1, with D unclear. Germline V gene data show CDR1 as SGHDN and CDR2 as FVKESK. V lost 4 bases and J lost 3, with 7 bases in between. This CDR3 has 13 amino acids. For the CDR3, the DNA is TGTGCCAGCAGCCCGAGATTCTACAATGAGCAGTTCTTC. Translated: CASSPRFYNEQFF.

The chain joins TRBV5-1 to TRBJ2-3, with TRBD1 matching over 8 bases. The CDR3 loop spans 15 amino acids. V was pared by 0 bases and J by 6 bases, with 6 bases of the junction left unmatched. Germline values: CDR1 SGHRS, CDR2 YFSETQ. This chain's CDR3 is CASSLEGRGLDTQYF. The CDR3 DNA reads as TGCGCCAGCAGCTTGGAGGGCAGGGGGCTGGATACGCAGTATTTT. Variable domain in full (rest from reference TRBV5-1 and TRBJ2-3): KAGVTQTPRYLIKTRGQQVTLSCSPISGHRSVSWYQQTPGQGLQFLFEYFSETQRNKGNFPGRFSGRQFSNSRSEMNVSTLELGDSALYLCASSLEGRGLDTQYFGPGTRLTVL.

The chain carries TRBV11-2 and TRBJ2-3; D perhaps matches TRBD1 (5 bases). The V gene's germline CDR1 is SGHAT and CDR2 FQNNGV. CDR3 length: 12 amino acids. The V end was cut by 4 bases, the J end by 7 bases, with 9 bases between. The CDR3 sequence: CASSSSGYTQYF. The CDR3, as DNA: TGTGCCAGCAGCTCCTCAGGGTATACGCAGTATTTT.

The rearrangement joins TRBV9 to TRBJ1-1; the D gene is possibly TRBD1 (5 bases). Germline V gene lookup returns CDR1 SGDLS and CDR2 YYNGEE. The CDR3 is made up of 13 amino acids. V was shortened by 2 bases and J by 3 bases, with 8 bases between the two germline ends. This CDR3 is CASSVGRDTEAFF. The CDR3 region has the DNA TGTGCCAGCAGCGTGGGGCGGGACACTGAAGCTTTCTTT.

J is TRBJ2-3 and V is TRBV24-1; D might be TRBD1 (5 bases). Trimming stripped 8 bases from V and 1 base from J, with 9 bases between. The germline gives CDR1 KGHDR, CDR2 SFDVKD. CDR3 length: 13 amino acids. This chain's CDR3 is CATMDIRTDTQYF. CDR3 coding DNA: TGTGCCACCATGGACATTCGCACAGATACGCAGTATTTT.

The rearrangement joins TRBV19 to TRBJ1-5; 10 bases are shared with TRBD1. Germline V lookup: CDR1 LNHDA, CDR2 SQIVND (reference sequence). CDR3 length equals 17 residues. Trimming at V came to 7 bases and at J to 7 bases, leaving 16 bases not matched to a gene. The CDR3 sequence is CASTPTGGAVLQQPQHF. In DNA, the CDR3 is TGTGCCAGTACCCCGACAGGGGGCGCGGTATTACAACAGCCCCAGCATTTT.

The CDR3 protein is CASSSLRGRIDEQFF. CDR3 coding DNA: TGTGCCAGCAGTAGCCTCCGCGGGAGAATCGATGAGCAGTTCTTC. This rearrangement joins TRBV28 to TRBJ2-1, with 7 bases that match TRBD2. The CDR3 length is 15 residues. J gave up 8 bases and V 5 bases, and 12 bases lay outside the gene matches. CDR1 is MDHEN and CDR2 is SYDVKM in the germline V gene.

The chain recombines TRBV5-1 with TRBJ2-1, with TRBD2 matching 11 bases. This CDR3 is built from 14 residues. The junction had 7 bases not matched to a gene; V was cut back by 7 bases and J by 7 bases. The V gene's germline CDR1 is SGHRS and CDR2 YFSETQ. The CDR3 spells CASGLAGGGNEQFF. CDR3 DNA: TGCGCCAGCGGGCTAGCGGGGGGAGGGAATGAGCAGTTCTTC.

V and J are TRBV6-1 and TRBJ1-2; tentative D call: TRBD1 (6 bases). There are 13 residues in the CDR3. Trimming cost V 2 bases and J 2 bases, with 6 bases left between them. The germline gives CDR1 MNHNS, CDR2 SASEGT. CDR3 coding DNA: TGTGCCAGCAGTGAACAGGGGAACTATGGCTACACCTTC. It specifies CASSEQGNYGYTF.

The rearrangement links TRBV5-1 to TRBJ1-6; a possible D gene is TRBD1 (5 bases). Trimming took off 4 bases at V and 7 bases at J, with 9 bases between the two ends. Germline V gene sequence: CDR1 SGHRS, CDR2 YFSETQ. This CDR3 has 13 residues. The CDR3 region is CASSAGGNSPLHF. Here the CDR3 DNA reads TGCGCCAGCAGCGCGGGGGGAAATTCACCCCTCCACTTT.

This clone was counted only a few times. This chain uses TRBV2 with TRBJ2-3, with 10 nucleotides matching TRBD1. Germline CDR1 SNHLY, CDR2 FYNNEI. This CDR3 spans 15 amino acids. After removal of 5 bases from V and 6 bases from J, the junction contained 8 bases not matched to a gene. CDR3 in amino acids: CASSLTGQGVDTQYF. The CDR3, as DNA: TGTGCCAGCAGTTTAACAGGACAGGGGGTTGATACGCAGTATTTT. The entire variable domain, with the rest obtained from reference TRBV2 and TRBJ2-3, is as follows: EPEVTQTPSHQVTQMGQEVILRCVPISNHLYFYWYRQILGQKVEFLVSFYNNEISEKSEIFDDQFSVERPDGSNFTLKIRSTKLEDSAMYFCASSLTGQGVDTQYFGPGTRLTVL.

This clone was seen a handful of times. The V call is TRBV9, the J call TRBJ1-1; maybe TRBD1 (5 bases). The CDR3 is 13 residues long. Germline values: CDR1 SGDLS, CDR2 YYNGEE. Trimming left V 1 base short and J 3 bases short, with 7 bases between. CDR3 loop: CASSVRGDTEAFF. The CDR3, as DNA: TGTGCCAGCAGCGTAAGAGGGGACACTGAAGCTTTCTTT.

Concerning this clone: One junction end disagrees with the germline gene, perhaps due to a read error. This sequence joins TRBV7-7 and TRBJ1-1; D possibly corresponds to TRBD1 (5 bases). This CDR3 is built from 15 residues. Germline V lookup: CDR1 SSHAT, CDR2 FNYEAQ (reference sequence). The CDR3 spells CASSPIGTDGGEAFF. DNA of the CDR3: TGTGCTAGCAGCCCAATCGGGACGGACGGTGGAGAAGCTTTCTTT. The full variable domain, in which reference TRBV7-7 and TRBJ1-1 provide the parts outside the CDR3, is GAGVSQSPRYKVTKRGQDVTLRCDPISSHATLYWYQQALGQGPEFLTYFNYEAQPDKSGLPSDRFSAERPEGSISTLTIQRTEQRDSAMYRCASSPIGTDGGEAFFGQGTRLTVV.

This clone was observed a handful of times. One end of the junction varies from germline; a read error may be responsible. DNA of the CDR3: TGTGCCAGCAGCCAAGCGGGACAGGGGATTCATGGAACCACCATATATTTT. Amino acids: CASSQAGQGIHGTTIYF. J is TRBJ1-3 and V is TRBV3-1 (or the pseudogene TRBV3-2); 10 nucleotides agree with TRBD1. The CDR3 has 17 residues. Germline V lookup: CDR1 LGHDT, CDR2 YNNKEL (reference sequence).

The V and J genes are TRBV3-1 (or the pseudogene TRBV3-2) and TRBJ2-1; 16 nucleotides match TRBD2. V was pared by 4 bases and J by 4 bases, with 7 bases of the junction left unmatched. The CDR3 extends over 18 amino acids. Germline CDR1 LGHDT, CDR2 YNNKEL (reference sequence). In nucleotides, the CDR3 is TGTGCCAGCAGCCGAGGGACTAGCGGGAGGGCCGTTTACAATGAGCAGTTCTTC. This codes for CASSRGTSGRAVYNEQFF.

V is TRBV3-1 (or the pseudogene TRBV3-2) and J is TRBJ2-7, with unresolved D. There are 14 residues in the CDR3. Trimming took 4 bases from V and 4 from J, leaving 14 bases between them. Germline V gene data show CDR1 as LGHDT and CDR2 as YNNKEL (reference sequence). The CDR3 sequence is CASSPRGRGYEQYF. Here the CDR3 DNA reads TGTGCCAGCAGCCCTAGAGGTCGTGGGTACGAGCAGTACTTC.

The chain uses TRBV5-8 and TRBJ2-7; D perhaps matches TRBD2 (6 bases). Germline assignment: CDR1 SGHTS and CDR2 YDEGEE. V shed 4 bases and J shed 3 bases, with 17 bases lying between them. The length of the CDR3 is 15 residues. This CDR3 is CASSLGGVGIYEQYF. The DNA of the CDR3 is TGTGCCAGCAGCCTGGGAGGTGTGGGCATCTACGAGCAGTACTTC.

The gene calls are TRBV14 and TRBJ2-7; 8 bases are a match to TRBD1. The trim removed 2 bases at V and 2 bases at J, leaving 8 bases unmatched. Germline values: CDR1 SGHDN, CDR2 FVKESK. The CDR3 sequence is 16 residues long. The CDR3 DNA is TGTGCCAGCAGCCAACGTTTAGGGACAGGCACCTACGAGCAGTACTTC. Translating gives CASSQRLGTGTYEQYF.